This T cell receptor (beta chain) came from a study of blood T cells in healthy people across ages. A J-beta primer mix and a sample-barcoded 5' primer were used in a second PCR of roughly 6 to 12 cycles. From the 5' RACE reads, TCRdb called clonotypes with MiXCR, one entry per CDR3 protein. The profile covers approximately 900,000 distinct CDR3 sequences, with 25% to 35% appearing a single time and 10% to 13% taken by the ten largest. The sample holds a few counts of this clonotype. Its antigen remains unidentified. Overall study findings and caveats: Bulk PBMC profiling left naive and antigen-experienced comparisons inconclusive. Older age went with lower TCR beta diversity per million T cells, in a roughly linear way.

The V and J ends lost 6 bases and 4 bases, in that order; junction bases with no gene match: 6. Germline V CDR1 and CDR2: SNHLY, FYNNEI. The CDR3 extends over 14 amino acids. The data were also submitted as part of a second study, on T cells of mothers and their children. That source notes: The donor cohort consisted of three healthy Caucasian mothers and their six children.

The sequence was collected from a woman between 40 and 50 years old in good health. The chain links TRBV2 to TRBJ2-5; TRBD1 matches 9 bases. The sequenced sample consisted of blood. DNA of the CDR3: TGTGCCAGCAGGGCCGGGACAGGGCTAGAGACCCAGTACTTC. Its protein product is CASRAGTGLETQYF.